The rows below give T cell receptor beta chains drawn from one sample of a study of human T cells and chemical hapten exposure. TCRdb passed the RACE reads through MiXCR, listing each CDR3 protein once. The sample consists of 250,000 or so distinct CDR3 sequences, about 8.6% of them appearing once. This sample comprised whole blood, obtained in connection with sensitization to the hapten diphenylcyclopropenone (DPC). The receptors shown here come from a woman aged 40-49 years with alopecia areata. Some clones in this sample may be carry-over from other donors' samples. Each CDR3 is given with its conserved first and last residue. The D gene is left open where the match is weak. Expanded clones get a size class; other rows say once, few or many, or leave the size out.

D	size	V	J	DNA	CDR3
.	many	TRBV3-1	TRBJ2-7	TGTGCCAGCAGCCAAGCCGGGTACGAGCAGTACTTC	CASSQAGYEQYF
.	.	TRBV5-1	TRBJ1-3	TGCGCCAGCAGCTTGGCGGGAGCTAACTCTGGAAACACCATATATTTT	CASSLAGANSGNTIYF
.	few	TRBV29-1	TRBJ1-2	TGCAGCGTTCGGGAGCGAGGGGTATATGGCTACACCTTC	CSVRERGVYGYTF
TRBD1	few	TRBV9	TRBJ2-7	TGTGCCAGCAGCGTGGCAGACAGGGGCATCGAGCAGTACTTC	CASSVADRGIEQYF
TRBD2	.	TRBV28	TRBJ2-7	TGTGCCAGCCTCCCGGGGGGAGACTACGAGCAGTACTTC	CASLPGGDYEQYF
.	.	TRBV10-3	TRBJ1-4	TGTGCCATCAGTGAGTTCCTTCCGTCAACTAATGAAAAACTGTTTTTT	CAISEFLPSTNEKLFF
TRBD1	.	TRBV28	TRBJ2-6	TGTTCCAGCAGCACAGGGGGAAACGCAGGGGCCAACGTCCTGACTTTC	CSSSTGGNAGANVLTF
TRBD2	few	TRBV7-8	TRBJ2-1	TGTGCCAGCAGCGCAAGCGCCGGACTAGCGACGGTTGAGCAGTTCTTC	CASSASAGLATVEQFF
.	few	TRBV20-1	TRBJ2-3	TGCAGTGCTCCACCGGCGAGAAGGACAGATACGCAGTATTTT	CSAPPARRTDTQYF
.	many	TRBV24-1	TRBJ1-2	TGTGCCACCAGTGACTACCCGGCGCGGGGCGGAGGCTACACCTTC	CATSDYPARGGGYTF
.	.	TRBV29-1	TRBJ2-1	TGCAGCGTTGAAGGTCACCCCGATGAGCAGTTCTTC	CSVEGHPDEQFF
.	many	TRBV19	TRBJ2-2	TGTGCCAGTGGGCGGAACCTTAACACCGGGGAGCTGTTTTTT	CASGRNLNTGELFF
.	few	TRBV7-8	TRBJ1-1	TGTGCCAGCAGCTTAGCGCCGGGAGGGGGTCCGACTGAAGCTTTCTTT	CASSLAPGGGPTEAFF
.	few	TRBV5-1	TRBJ1-6	TGCGCCAGCAGCTTTAAGGACACCCTGTATAATTCACCCCTCCACTTT	CASSFKDTLYNSPLHF
.	few	TRBV5-1	TRBJ1-4	TGCGCCAGCAGCTTGATGACAGCAACTAATGAAAAACTGTTTTTT	CASSLMTATNEKLFF
.	.	TRBV7-6	TRBJ2-6	TGTGCCAGCAGTTTGGGACGGTTCTCTGGGGCCAACGTCCTGACTTTC	CASSLGRFSGANVLTF
.	.	TRBV5-1	TRBJ2-7	TGCGCCAGCAGCTTGACGTTAGAGGGGGAGCAGTACTTC	CASSLTLEGEQYF
TRBD1	few	TRBV7-6	TRBJ2-7	TGTGCCAGCAGCTTAGCGGGGGGACAGGGCTACGAGCAGTACTTC	CASSLAGGQGYEQYF
TRBD2	few	TRBV11-2	TRBJ2-3	TGTGCCAGCAGCGGAGGGACTAGCGGGATGTGGACAGATACGCAGTATTTT	CASSGGTSGMWTDTQYF
.	few	TRBV2	TRBJ1-6	TGTGCCAGCAGTGATGCTGAGCGGGCGCGTCTTTCACCCCTCCACTTT	CASSDAERARLSPLHF
.	few	TRBV15	TRBJ1-4	TGTGCCACCAGCCGCGATCAGGAGACTGGAGAAAAACTGTTTTTT	CATSRDQETGEKLFF
.	few	TRBV6-1	TRBJ1-2	TGTGCCAGCAGTGGGTCCTCCTATGGCTACACCTTC	CASSGSSYGYTF
TRBD2	many	TRBV12-3/TRBV12-4	TRBJ2-2	TGTGCCCGGACTAGTCTGGGCGGGGAGCTGTTTTTT	CARTSLGGELFF
TRBD2	many	TRBV9	TRBJ2-5	TGTGCCAGCAGCGTAGAGGGACTAGAATTCAGTGGCCAGTACTTC	CASSVEGLEFSGQYF
TRBD2	many	TRBV11-2	TRBJ2-4	TGTGCCAGCAGCTCGAGACTAGCGGGAGGAGAAAACATTCAGTACTTC	CASSSRLAGGENIQYF
.	few	TRBV5-4	TRBJ2-3	TGTGCCAGCAGCTCGGCGGGCGAAGGGGATACGCAGTATTTT	CASSSAGEGDTQYF
.	few	TRBV7-6	TRBJ2-2	TGTGCCAGCAGCTTAGCGATGGGGTCCGGGGAGCTGTTTTTT	CASSLAMGSGELFF
TRBD2	.	TRBV2	TRBJ2-1	TGTGCCAGCCATCCTAGCGGGAGGACAGTTTCCTACAATGAGCAGTTCTTC	CASHPSGRTVSYNEQFF
.	.	TRBV29-1	TRBJ2-7	TGCAGCGTTCGGGGGACATACGAAGGAACTGACCCCTACGAGCAGTACTTC	CSVRGTYEGTDPYEQYF
.	many	TRBV12-3/TRBV12-4	TRBJ2-5	TGTGCCAGCAGTTTAGGGGGGATACAAGAGACCCAGTACTTC	CASSLGGIQETQYF
.	many	TRBV6-2/TRBV6-3	TRBJ2-6	TGTGCCAGCATGGGGCGTGGCTCTGGGGCCAACGTCCTGACTTTC	CASMGRGSGANVLTF
.	few	TRBV20-1	TRBJ1-6	TGCAGTGCTAGAGATCTCGACCGGAGCTCCTATAATTCACCCCTCCACTTT	CSARDLDRSSYNSPLHF